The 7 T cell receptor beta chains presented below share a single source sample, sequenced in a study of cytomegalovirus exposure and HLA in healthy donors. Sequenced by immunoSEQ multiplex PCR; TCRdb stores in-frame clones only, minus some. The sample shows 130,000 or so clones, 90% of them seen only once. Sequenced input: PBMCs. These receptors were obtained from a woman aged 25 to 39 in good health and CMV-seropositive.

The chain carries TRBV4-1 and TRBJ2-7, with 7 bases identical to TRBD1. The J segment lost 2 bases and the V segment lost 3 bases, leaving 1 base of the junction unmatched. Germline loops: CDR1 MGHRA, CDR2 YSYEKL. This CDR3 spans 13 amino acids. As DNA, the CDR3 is TGCGCCAGCAGCCAGGGACAGACCTACGAGCAGTACTTC. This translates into CASSQGQTYEQYF.

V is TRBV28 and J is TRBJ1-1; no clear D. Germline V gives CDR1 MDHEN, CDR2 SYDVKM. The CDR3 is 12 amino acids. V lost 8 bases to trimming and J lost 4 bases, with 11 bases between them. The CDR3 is CASGYTSTEAFF. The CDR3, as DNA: TGTGCCAGCGGTTACACAAGCACTGAAGCTTTCTTT.

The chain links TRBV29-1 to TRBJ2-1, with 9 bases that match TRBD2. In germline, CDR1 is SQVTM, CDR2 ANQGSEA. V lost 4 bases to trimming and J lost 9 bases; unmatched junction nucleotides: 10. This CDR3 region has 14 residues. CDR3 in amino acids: CSVGRAGGRSEQFF. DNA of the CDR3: TGCAGCGTTGGACGGGCGGGAGGGCGGAGTGAGCAGTTCTTC.

CDR3 nucleotides: TGCGCCAGCAGCTTGTATGGGACAGGGGACGCCATCTACTTC. Translation gives CASSLYGTGDAIYF. V is TRBV5-1 and J is TRBJ2-5; 10 bases align to TRBD1. The CDR3 is 14 amino acids. Germline lookup yields CDR1 SGHRS and CDR2 YFSETQ. J gave up 14 bases and V 1 base, and 11 bases lay outside the gene matches.

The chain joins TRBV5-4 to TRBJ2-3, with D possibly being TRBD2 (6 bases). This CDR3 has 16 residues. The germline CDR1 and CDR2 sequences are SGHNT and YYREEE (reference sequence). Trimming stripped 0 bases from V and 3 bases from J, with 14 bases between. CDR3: CASSLARGLPTDTQYF. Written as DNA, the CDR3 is TGTGCCAGCAGCTTGGCCCGGGGACTTCCTACAGATACGCAGTATTTT.

CDR3 DNA sequence: TGTGCCAGCAGCGCGGACTCCACAGATACGCAGTATTTT. Translated, it gives CASSADSTDTQYF. The chain employs TRBV9 and TRBJ2-3, with D tentatively TRBD2 (5 bases). CDR1 SGDLS and CDR2 YYNGEE come from the germline V gene. The CDR3 spans 13 residues. Trimming removed 3 bases from V and 2 bases from J, with 7 bases in between.

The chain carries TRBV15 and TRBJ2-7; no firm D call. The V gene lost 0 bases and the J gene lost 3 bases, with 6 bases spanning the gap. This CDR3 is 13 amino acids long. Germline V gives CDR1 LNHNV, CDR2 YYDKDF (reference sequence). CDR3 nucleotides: TGTGCCACCAGCAGAGATGAGTTCTACGAGCAGTACTTC. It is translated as CATSRDEFYEQYF.